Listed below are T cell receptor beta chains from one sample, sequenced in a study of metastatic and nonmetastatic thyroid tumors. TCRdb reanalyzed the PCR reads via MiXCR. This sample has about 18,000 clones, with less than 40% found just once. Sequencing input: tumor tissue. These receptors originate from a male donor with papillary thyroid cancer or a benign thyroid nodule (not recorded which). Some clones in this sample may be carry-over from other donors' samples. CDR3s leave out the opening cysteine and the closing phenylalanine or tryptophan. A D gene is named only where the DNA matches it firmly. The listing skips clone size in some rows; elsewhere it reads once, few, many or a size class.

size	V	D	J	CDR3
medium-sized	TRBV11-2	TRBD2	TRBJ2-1	ASSAGTSSYNEQF
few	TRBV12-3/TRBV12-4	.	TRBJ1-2	ASRSLRGSDYGYT
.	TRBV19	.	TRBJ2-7	ASSIGAGHNYEQY
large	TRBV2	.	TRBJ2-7	ASSGPGIYEQY
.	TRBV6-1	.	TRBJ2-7	ASSDQVSSYEQY
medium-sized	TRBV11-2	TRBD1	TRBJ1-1	ASSPNRDRGAF
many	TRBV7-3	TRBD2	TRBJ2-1	ASSSGGTTYNEQF
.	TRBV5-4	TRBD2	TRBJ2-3	ASSLSWAGGLRADTQY
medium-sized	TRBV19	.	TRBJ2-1	ASSTILGDEQF
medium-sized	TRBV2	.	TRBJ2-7	ASREAYEQY
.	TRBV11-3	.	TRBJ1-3	ASRGKTSGNTIY
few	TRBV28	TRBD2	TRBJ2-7	ASSRTGESGS
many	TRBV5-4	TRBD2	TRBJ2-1	ASTPRVAGVDYNEQF
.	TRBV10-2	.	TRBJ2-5	ASVGTGETQY
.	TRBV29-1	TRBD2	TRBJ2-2	SVISLAGLNTGELF
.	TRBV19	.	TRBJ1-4	ASSTRATNEKLF
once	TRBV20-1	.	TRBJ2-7	SARDRDKGTYYQY
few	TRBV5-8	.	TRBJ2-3	SSSLPAVSDTQY
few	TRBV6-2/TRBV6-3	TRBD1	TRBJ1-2	ASTPGQGPYT
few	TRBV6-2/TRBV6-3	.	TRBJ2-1	ASSYSIWDQQF
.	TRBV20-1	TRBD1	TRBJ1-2	SAEGTGLNYGYT
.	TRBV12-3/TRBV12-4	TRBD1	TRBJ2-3	ASSPTDRGGDTQY
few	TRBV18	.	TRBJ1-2	ASSPGTDYGYT